These 11 T cell receptor beta chains share one sample of origin, sequenced in a study of T cell repertoires in cytomegalovirus infection. TCRdb re-derived calls from the reads in MiXCR, one entry per CDR3 protein. The table shows just under 300,000 distinct CDR3 sequences, with approximately 8.9% occurring only once. Sequencing input: PBMCs. These receptors all come from a human donor in good health (CMV status not recorded). Some clones in this sample may be carry-over from other donors' samples.

This clonotype was counted at least ten times. The rearrangement links TRBV28 to TRBJ2-3, with D tentatively TRBD2 (5 bases). This CDR3 contains 17 residues. V was cut by 8 bases and J by 0 bases, with 21 bases left in between. The germline CDR1 and CDR2 sequences are MDHEN and SYDVKM. DNA for the CDR3: TGTGCCAGCCTCCCTCCCGGGAAACTCACTAGCACAGATACGCAGTATTTT. It yields the protein CASLPPGKLTSTDTQYF. The whole variable domain, remainder taken from reference TRBV28 and TRBJ2-3, is DVKVTQSSRYLVKRTGEKVFLECVQDMDHENMFWYRQDPGLGLRLIYFSYDVKMKEKGDIPEGYSVSREKKERFSLILESASTNQTSMYLCASLPPGKLTSTDTQYFGPGTRLTVL.

This clonotype was picked up many times. This sequence joins TRBV7-2 and TRBJ2-5; D perhaps matches TRBD2 (6 bases). Trimming pared 5 bases from V and 5 bases from J, leaving 15 bases between. The CDR3 spans 14 residues. CDR1 SGHTA and CDR2 FQGNSA come from the germline V gene. CDR3 in DNA: TGTGCCAGCAGCGCGGGACTCACCTTGGAGACCCAGTACTTC. Translation: CASSAGLTLETQYF.

This clonotype was picked up a small number of times. The chain joins TRBV14 to TRBJ1-1, with 9 positions matching TRBD1. Germline CDR1 reads SGHDN; CDR2 reads FVKESK. J gave up 5 bases and V 2 bases, and 6 bases lay outside the gene matches. The CDR3 has 15 residues. CDR3 sequence reads: CASSQRPGTGTEAFF. CDR3 nucleotide sequence: TGTGCCAGCAGCCAACGTCCCGGGACAGGGACTGAAGCTTTCTTT.

The V and J genes are TRBV20-1 and TRBJ1-2; the D is unclear. Germline-derived CDR1 and CDR2 are DFQATT and SNEGSKA (reference sequence). Trimming took off 6 bases at V and 0 bases at J, with 11 bases between the two ends. This CDR3 is 13 amino acids long. CDR3 nucleotide sequence: TGCAGTGCCCTGGATCCAGCTAACTATGGCTACACCTTC. This codes for CSALDPANYGYTF.

This clonotype was counted at least ten times. The V and J genes are TRBV7-2 and TRBJ2-7; 7 bases are a match to TRBD2. Germline loops: CDR1 SGHTA, CDR2 FQGNSA. The CDR3 is 14 residues long. J gave up 5 bases and V 0 bases, and 4 bases lay outside the gene matches. This CDR3 reads CASSLAGGVDEQYV. For the CDR3, the DNA is TGTGCCAGCAGCTTAGCTGGGGGGGTGGACGAGCAGTACGTC.

This clonotype appeared many times. The CDR3 reads CASSLVYSNTEAFF. The CDR3 DNA is TGTGCCAGCAGCTTAGTGTACAGTAACACTGAAGCTTTCTTT. The chain links TRBV7-2 to TRBJ1-1; D not certain. Trimming removed 1 base at V and 2 bases at J, with 8 bases between. The CDR3 sequence is 14 residues long. Germline V gives CDR1 SGHTA, CDR2 FQGNSA.

This clonotype was counted at least ten times. This chain uses TRBV7-2 with TRBJ1-6; D gene unclear. This CDR3 has 16 residues. Per the germline V gene, CDR1 is SGHTA and CDR2 is FQGNSA. The V end was cut by 2 bases, the J end by 8 bases, with 16 bases between. CDR3 DNA sequence: TGTGCCAGCAGCTTATTTTGGGGTAGAGCACATTCACCCCTCCACTTT. This codes for CASSLFWGRAHSPLHF. Full variable domain (outside the CDR3, taken from reference TRBV7-2 and TRBJ1-6): GAGVSQSPSNKVTEKGKDVELRCDPISGHTALYWYRQSLGQGLEFLIYFQGNSAPDKSGLPSDRFSAERTGGSVSTLTIQRTQQEDSAVYLCASSLFWGRAHSPLHFGNGTRLTVT.

This clonotype has a count of ten or more. This chain links TRBV5-4 with TRBJ1-3, with TRBD1 matching over 7 bases. CDR3 length equals 16 residues. CDR1 and CDR2 from the germline V gene are SGHNT and YYREEE (reference sequence). Trimming cost V 3 bases and J 0 bases; bases outside gene matches: 6. In DNA, the CDR3 is TGTGCCAGCAGCTGGAAGGGACAGCACTCTGGAAACACCATATATTTT. It translates to CASSWKGQHSGNTIYF.

This clonotype showed up many times. DNA for the CDR3: TGTGCCAGCTCACCTCTGGACAGGGGAGACACCATATATTTT. Translation gives CASSPLDRGDTIYF. The J gene is TRBJ1-3, the V gene TRBV18; 9 positions match TRBD1. J was trimmed by 8 bases and V by 3 bases; bases with no gene match: 5. CDR1 is KGHSH and CDR2 is LQKENI in the germline V gene. This CDR3 has 14 residues.

This clonotype occurred many times. The chain links TRBV7-6 to TRBJ2-1, with D perhaps matching TRBD2 (5 bases). The ends were cut back, 1 base at V and 7 bases at J, with 11 bases in the middle. Germline CDR1 is SGHVS and CDR2 is FNYEAQ. The length of the CDR3 is 14 residues. CDR3 protein: CASSLVTGNNEQFF. The CDR3 DNA follows: TGTGCCAGCAGCTTAGTGACGGGGAATAATGAGCAGTTCTTC.

In this sample, this clonotype turned up many times. The chain couples TRBV29-1 to TRBJ1-2; no clear D. The CDR3 is 15 amino acids. Germline assignment: CDR1 SQVTM and CDR2 ANQGSEA. Deletions cut 1 base from V and 7 bases from J, with 19 bases between. CDR3 DNA: TGCAGCGTTGAAGCCTCGGGTGGCAGCCCGACTGGCTACACCTTC. It specifies CSVEASGGSPTGYTF.